A selection of T cell receptor delta chains follows, all from one sample in a study of gamma-delta chains in newborns, infants, children. TCRdb made new clone calls on the reads using CATT. Among fewer than 5,000 delta-chain clones listed, approximately 35% were seen once. The specimen sequenced was blood. These receptors all come from a child who received the measles vaccine. Each CDR3 is given with its conserved first and last residue. D genes are given only for firm matches. Rows may omit the clone size; those that give it use once, few, many or a size class.

size,D,J,length,V,DNA,CDR3
NA,TRDD3,TRDJ1,22,TRDV1,TGTGCTCTTGGGGAACCCCCGGTCCTACCCGACTGGGGGATAGAAAACACCGATAAACTCATCTTT,CALGEPPVLPDWGIENTDKLIF
few,NA,TRDJ1,13,TRDV1,TGTGCTCTTGGGACCTCTAGGACCGATAAACTCATCTTT,CALGTSRTDKLIF
NA,TRDD3,TRDJ1,23,TRDV1,TGTGCTCTTGGGGAACTATTCCCCCTCGCCTACTGGGGACTCCATCGTGGCGGTGATAAACTCATCTTT,CALGELFPLAYWGLHRGGDKLIF
NA,NA,TRDJ1,19,TRDV1,TGTGCTCTTGGGGAACTCTCCTGGCCGTTTGGTCGCACCCTCGATAAACTCATCTTT,CALGELSWPFGRTLDKLIF
NA,TRDD3,TRDJ1,23,TRDV1,TGTGCTCTTGGAGAACTTATTCTTGTACTGGGGGATGTAGGGGCGGGGTACACCGATAAACTCATCTTC,CALGELILVLGDVGAGYTDKLIF
NA,NA,TRDJ1,17,TRDV1,TGTGCTCTTGGAAACTACTTGGGGCCACCATACACCGATAAACTCATCTTT,CALGNYLGPPYTDKLIF
NA,NA,TRDJ1,20,TRDV1,TGTGCTCTTGGGGAAGGGCCTAGAAATAGCATTGGGGGGCCAGAGGATAAACTCATCTTT,CALGEGPRNSIGGPEDKLIF
few,NA,TRDJ1,19,TRDV1,TGTGCTCTTGGGGAAGGACCCTTTCAACTGGGTCAAAGGACCGATAAACTCATCTTT,CALGEGPFQLGQRTDKLIF
few,TRDD3,TRDJ1,19,TRDV1,TGTGCTCTTGGGGTAAATCCGGTCTATACTGGGGGATACTTTGATAAACTCATCTTT,CALGVNPVYTGGYFDKLIF
NA,NA,TRDJ1,22,TRDV1,TGTGCTCTTGGGGAACGAATCCAAGAGACTGCTCCGGAACTCGTTGGCACCGATAAACTCATCTTT,CALGERIQETAPELVGTDKLIF
medium-sized,TRDD3,TRDJ3,17,TRDV2,TGTGCCTGTGACAGTACTGGGGGATCCTGGGACACCCGACAGATGTTTTTC,CACDSTGGSWDTRQMFF
NA,TRDD3,TRDJ1,20,TRDV1,TGTGCTCTTGGGGAACTAGGGTTCCTGGGGGATACGCCGTACACCGATAAACTCATCTTT,CALGELGFLGDTPYTDKLIF
NA,NA,TRDJ1,18,TRDV3,TGTGCCTCCGCGCCACTTCTTCCTACGCTGGGGGGCCGCGATAAACTCATCTTT,CASAPLLPTLGGRDKLIF
few,TRDD3,TRDJ1,26,TRAV29/DV5,TGTGCAGCAAGCGGAGTCCGACCCATGTACTGGGGGATACCCGAAGTACAACCTCTGTACACCGATGAACTCATCTTT,CAASGVRPMYWGIPEVQPLYTDELIF
medium-sized,NA,TRDJ1,17,TRDV1,TGTGCTCTTGGTAGGCGGGCCTACGACCCTACGAACGATAAACTCATCTTT,CALGRRAYDPTNDKLIF
NA,NA,TRDJ1,18,TRDV1,TGTGCTCTTGGGGACGACTCCTACCCTCATACTGGGGCGGATAAACTCATCTTT,CALGDDSYPHTGADKLIF
few,TRDD3,TRDJ1,22,TRDV1,TGTGCTCTTGGGGCCCCACCTTCCTACTTAATCCCTGGGGGATACGGAGCCGATAAACTCATCTTT,CALGAPPSYLIPGGYGADKLIF
NA,TRDD3,TRDJ3,17,TRDV3,TGTGCCTTTAGCGGGGGATGGTGGTCCTGGGACACCCGACAGATGTTTTTC,CAFSGGWWSWDTRQMFF
NA,NA,TRDJ2,19,TRDV1,TGTGCTCTTGGGGAACCATTCCGGGTGAAAGATCCTTTGACAGCACAACTCTTCTTT,CALGEPFRVKDPLTAQLFF
NA,TRDD3,TRDJ1,18,TRDV2,TGTGCCTATGCCCCCCCCACAGGAAACTACTGGGGGATACGTAAACTCATCTTT,CAYAPPTGNYWGIRKLIF
NA,NA,TRDJ3,20,TRDV2,TGTGCCTGCGACACCGGCCGGCAGGTTTTAAACTCCTGGGACACCCGACAGATGTTTTTC,CACDTGRQVLNSWDTRQMFF